Listed here are 2 T cell receptor beta chains from one sample, sequenced in a study of T cell changes during pregnancy in multiple sclerosis. TCRdb keeps only in-frame clones here, not all; method: immunoSEQ multiplex PCR. The table lists 40,000 to 60,000 clones, roughly 92% of them singletons. Here the sequenced sample was CD8+ T cells from peripheral blood mononuclear cells, taken before pregnancy. The receptors were sampled from a female donor with multiple sclerosis, enrolled in a pregnancy study.

The chain combines TRBV25-1 with TRBJ2-3; D might be TRBD2 (6 bases). Trimming took off 5 bases at V and 3 bases at J, with 24 bases between the two ends. Germline loops: CDR1 MGHDK, CDR2 SYGVNS. The CDR3 extends over 18 amino acids. The CDR3 region is CASSPLNGAPGGTDTQYF. CDR3 DNA: TGTGCCAGCAGTCCCCTCAATGGGGCCCCCGGAGGGACAGATACGCAGTATTTT.

The rearrangement uses TRBV6-5 and TRBJ2-1, with TRBD1 identical over 9 bases. This CDR3 region has 15 residues. The J segment lost 2 bases and the V segment lost 2 bases, leaving 1 base of the junction unmatched. Germline V gene sequence: CDR1 MNHEY, CDR2 SVGAGI. This CDR3 is CASSYGQGPYNEQFF. CDR3 in DNA: TGTGCCAGCAGTTACGGACAGGGGCCCTACAATGAGCAGTTCTTC.